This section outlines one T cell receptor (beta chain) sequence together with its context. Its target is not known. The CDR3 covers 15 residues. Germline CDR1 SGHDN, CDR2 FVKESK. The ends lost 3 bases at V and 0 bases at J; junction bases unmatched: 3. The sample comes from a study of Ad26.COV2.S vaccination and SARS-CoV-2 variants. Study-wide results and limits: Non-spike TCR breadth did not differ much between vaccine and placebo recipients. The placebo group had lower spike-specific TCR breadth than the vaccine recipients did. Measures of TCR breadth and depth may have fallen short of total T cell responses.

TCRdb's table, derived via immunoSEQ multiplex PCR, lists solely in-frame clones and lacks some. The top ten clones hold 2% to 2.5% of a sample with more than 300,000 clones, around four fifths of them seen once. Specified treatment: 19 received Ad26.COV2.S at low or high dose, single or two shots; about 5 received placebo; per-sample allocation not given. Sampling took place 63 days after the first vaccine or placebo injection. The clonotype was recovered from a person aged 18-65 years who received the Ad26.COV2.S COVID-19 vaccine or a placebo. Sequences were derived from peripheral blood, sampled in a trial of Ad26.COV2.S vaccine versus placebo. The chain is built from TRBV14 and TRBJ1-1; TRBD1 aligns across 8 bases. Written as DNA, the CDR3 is TGTGCCAGCAGCCACGGACAGGGACTGAACACTGAAGCTTTCTTT. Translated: CASSHGQGLNTEAFF.